The 3 T cell receptor beta chains below were found in one sample sequenced in a study of chemoradiotherapy in HPV16-positive cancers. Only in-frame clones appear in the TCRdb table, and some are missing; sequencing was by immunoSEQ multiplex PCR. The table has 9,500 to 15,000 clones, roughly 90% seen once. The input for sequencing was blood, taken from a patient who underwent chemoradiotherapy. These receptor sequences come from a human donor with HPV-associated anogenital cancer.

The sample holds a few counts of this clone. Here the CDR3 reads CASSEPYEQYF. The CDR3 DNA reads TGTGCCAGCAGTGAACCCTACGAGCAGTACTTC. The V and J genes are TRBV6-1 and TRBJ2-7; D not resolved. V was pared by 2 bases and J by 2 bases, with 1 base between. The CDR3 has 11 residues. Germline V gene lookup returns CDR1 MNHNS and CDR2 SASEGT.

The chain has TRBV18 and TRBJ2-5, with D possibly called TRBD1 or TRBD2 (5 bases each). The J call could be wrong; TRBJ2-7 is a better fit for the DNA end. Germline CDR1 KGHSH, CDR2 LQKENI. CDR3 length: 13 residues. The CDR3 loop is CASSGTRPDEQYF. The CDR3 DNA reads as TGTGCCAGCTCAGGGACCCGTCCCGACGAGCAGTACTTC.

The chain recombines TRBV6-1 with TRBJ1-5; 7 bases fit TRBD1. There are 15 residues in the CDR3. The germline CDR1 and CDR2 sequences are MNHNS and SASEGT. J gave up 6 bases and V 0 bases, and 5 bases lay outside the gene matches. The CDR3 DNA is TGTGCCAGCAGTGAAGCGACGGACAGGAGTCAGCCCCAGCATTTT. This codes for CASSEATDRSQPQHF.